These T cell receptor beta chains were read from a single sample in a study of shared clonotypes between healthy human individuals. TCRdb's table, derived via immunoSEQ multiplex PCR, lists solely in-frame clones and lacks some. The profile shows hundreds of thousands of clones, less than 80% of them singletons. The sample consisted of memory CD4+ T cells sorted from blood. The receptors here all came from a woman aged 25 to 39 in good health. Each CDR3 is given with its conserved first and last residue. The order of the fields is V gene, CDR3 length, clone size, J gene, D gene, CDR3 DNA, CDR3 protein. The D gene is left open where the match is weak. Expanded clones get a size class; other rows say once, few or many, or leave the size out.

v_call: TRBV28; cdr3_length: 14; clone_size: .; j_call: TRBJ2-1; d_call: TRBD2; cdr3_nt: TGTGCCAGCACCCTCCACGGGAGGCTCAATGAGCAGTTCTTC; cdr3_aa: CASTLHGRLNEQFF
v_call: TRBV30; cdr3_length: 15; clone_size: .; j_call: TRBJ1-1; d_call: .; cdr3_nt: TGTGCCTGGAGTGCGTCCAGGACCGGATACACTGAAGCTTTCTTT; cdr3_aa: CAWSASRTGYTEAFF
v_call: TRBV5-6; cdr3_length: 14; clone_size: once; j_call: TRBJ2-5; d_call: .; cdr3_nt: TGTGCCAGCAGCTTGGTTGACCTACAAGAGACCCAGTACTTC; cdr3_aa: CASSLVDLQETQYF
v_call: TRBV5-6; cdr3_length: 16; clone_size: .; j_call: TRBJ2-7; d_call: TRBD1; cdr3_nt: TGTGCCAGCAGCTACCTCACGACAGGGGATATCTACGAGCAGTACTTC; cdr3_aa: CASSYLTTGDIYEQYF
v_call: TRBV19; cdr3_length: 15; clone_size: .; j_call: TRBJ2-7; d_call: TRBD1; cdr3_nt: TGTGCCAGCAAACTTACAGGGGGCAGCTCCTACGAGCAGTACTTC; cdr3_aa: CASKLTGGSSYEQYF
v_call: TRBV16; cdr3_length: 17; clone_size: .; j_call: TRBJ1-4; d_call: TRBD1; cdr3_nt: TGTGCCAGCAGCCAATGGGGATCGGGACAGATTAATGAAAAACTGTTTTTT; cdr3_aa: CASSQWGSGQINEKLFF
v_call: TRBV28; cdr3_length: 17; clone_size: once; j_call: TRBJ1-4; d_call: .; cdr3_nt: TGTGCCAGCAGTCAGTCCGGGACCCCGGCGACTAATGAAAAACTGTTTTTT; cdr3_aa: CASSQSGTPATNEKLFF
v_call: TRBV27; cdr3_length: 16; clone_size: .; j_call: TRBJ2-3; d_call: TRBD2; cdr3_nt: TGTGCCAGCAGTCCTTGGACTAGCGGATACACAGATACGCAGTATTTT; cdr3_aa: CASSPWTSGYTDTQYF
v_call: TRBV29-1; cdr3_length: 12; clone_size: .; j_call: TRBJ2-1; d_call: .; cdr3_nt: TGCAGCGTTGAAGGGGATACAAGTGAGCAGTTCTTC; cdr3_aa: CSVEGDTSEQFF
v_call: TRBV12-1; cdr3_length: 15; clone_size: .; j_call: TRBJ2-2; d_call: .; cdr3_nt: TGTGCCAGCAGCTGGGGGACCGTACACACCGGGGAGCTGTTTTTT; cdr3_aa: CASSWGTVHTGELFF
v_call: TRBV10-3; cdr3_length: 15; clone_size: once; j_call: TRBJ2-6; d_call: .; cdr3_nt: TGTGCCATCAGTGATTTGGTCTCTGGGGCCAACGTCCTGACTTTC; cdr3_aa: CAISDLVSGANVLTF
v_call: TRBV9; cdr3_length: 15; clone_size: .; j_call: TRBJ1-1; d_call: .; cdr3_nt: TGTGCCAGCAGCGTAGCTGGTGGGGGCGAGACTGAAGCTTTCTTT; cdr3_aa: CASSVAGGGETEAFF
v_call: TRBV5-6; cdr3_length: 12; clone_size: .; j_call: TRBJ2-3; d_call: .; cdr3_nt: TGTGCCAGCAGCTTTACAGCAGATACGCAGTATTTT; cdr3_aa: CASSFTADTQYF
v_call: TRBV10-3; cdr3_length: 16; clone_size: .; j_call: TRBJ2-7; d_call: .; cdr3_nt: TGTGCCATCAGTCAGAGGCCAGGACTCGACCGCTACGAGCAGTACTTC; cdr3_aa: CAISQRPGLDRYEQYF
v_call: TRBV2; cdr3_length: 14; clone_size: few; j_call: TRBJ1-3; d_call: TRBD1; cdr3_nt: TGTGCCAGCAGTCTGGACAGGGGAGGAAACACCATATATTTT; cdr3_aa: CASSLDRGGNTIYF
v_call: TRBV11-1; cdr3_length: 13; clone_size: once; j_call: TRBJ2-7; d_call: TRBD1; cdr3_nt: TGTGCCAGCAGCTCACATACAGGGGCCGAGCAGTACTTC; cdr3_aa: CASSSHTGAEQYF
v_call: TRBV28; cdr3_length: 16; clone_size: once; j_call: TRBJ1-1; d_call: .; cdr3_nt: TGTGCCAGCACTCCCCCTGAGCTAGCTAAGAGCACTGAAGCTTTCTTT; cdr3_aa: CASTPPELAKSTEAFF
v_call: TRBV19; cdr3_length: 14; clone_size: .; j_call: TRBJ2-7; d_call: .; cdr3_nt: TGTGCCAGTAGTGGAGGAGGGGGGGACTACGAGCAGTACTTC; cdr3_aa: CASSGGGGDYEQYF
v_call: TRBV5-1; cdr3_length: 14; clone_size: once; j_call: TRBJ2-5; d_call: .; cdr3_nt: TGCGCCAGCAGCTCGACGGTTGGTGTGGGGGACCAGTACTTC; cdr3_aa: CASSSTVGVGDQYF
v_call: TRBV6-5; cdr3_length: 15; clone_size: many; j_call: TRBJ2-7; d_call: TRBD2; cdr3_nt: TGTGCCAACCCGGTGGCCCAGCGGGAGAACTACGAGCAGTACTTC; cdr3_aa: CANPVAQRENYEQYF
v_call: TRBV27; cdr3_length: 15; clone_size: .; j_call: TRBJ2-3; d_call: .; cdr3_nt: TGTGCCAGCAGTTCGGCTAGCGCTGGCACAGATACGCAGTATTTT; cdr3_aa: CASSSASAGTDTQYF
v_call: TRBV30; cdr3_length: 14; clone_size: .; j_call: TRBJ2-5; d_call: TRBD2; cdr3_nt: TGTGCCTTTATTAGCGGGAGGGCCGGGGAGACCCAGTACTTC; cdr3_aa: CAFISGRAGETQYF